Sequencing of this T cell receptor (beta chain) was carried out in a study of shared clonotypes between healthy human individuals (dated by TCRdb to about 2020). Notes on the research overall: The cohort included a few men and a couple of women between 18 and 49 years of age. For each donor, CD4 naive and CD4 memory were each run on three plates, CD8 naive on two plates, and CD8 memory on one plate. Blood TCR repertoires of about five healthy adults were deeply sequenced to estimate repertoire size and the extent of clonotype sharing between individuals. Different laboratories and diverse techniques were used to prepare libraries and sequence TCR repertoires, to increase sequencing depth and limit assay-specific biases. Leukapheresis yielded between about 0.94 and 8.9 billion PBMCs per donor. General study outcomes and caveats: Sampling was restricted to blood, and TCR repertoires in tissue are likely to differ from TCR repertoires in blood. Estimated clonotype richness was generally larger for naive than for memory subsets. Incomplete sequencing was indicated by rarefaction of sorted-subset datasets, despite the large sequencing depth. Across a handful of donors, about 4.5% of naive CD4, roughly 3.4% of naive CD8, 2% to 2.5% of memory CD4, and approximately 0.4% of memory CD8 clonotypes were shared. Clonotypes shared by all four sorted-subset donors showed higher generation probabilities than non-shared clonotypes. Pairwise subsampling led to the expectation that sequencing depth would affect the degree of clonotype sharing among donors. Because the study included only a small number of donors, the genetic and exposure-history diversity represented was limited.

V trim: 5 bases; J trim: 0 bases; unmatched bases: 12. The CDR3, from cysteine to phenylalanine, totals 18 residues. Just CDR3 DNA is preserved here, 54 bases in frame from base 1. The germline V gene encodes CDR1 SEHNR and CDR2 FQNEAQ (reference sequence). Using the deep immunoSEQ assay, multiplex PCR amplified TCR CDR3 regions from genomic DNA. Extracted genomic DNA from each cell subset was distributed evenly across all wells of several immunoSEQ 96-well plates, and each plate was treated as a replicate. Each replicate PCR for sorted subsets received around 210 ng genomic DNA, equal to tens of thousands of T cell genomes. Purified libraries were quantified with a Qubit 3.0 fluorometer, sized on a Bioanalyzer 2100, and re-quantified with the KAPA Library Quantification kit. Every immunoSEQ 96-well plate was sequenced on a separate single-read 150-cycle Illumina NextSeq 550 flow cell. For the original study's pipeline: Because only junctional sequences without quality scores were contained in the immunoSEQ output, filtering matching that applied to full-length reads could not be performed. To assign V/J genes and CDR3, sequences were annotated against IMGT germline references using PyIR, a Python wrapper for IgBLAST v1.9. Reads were filtered out if the reads had weak V/J assignments (E-value above 1e-6), no CDR3, stop codons, out-of-frame junctions, or ambiguous translated residues. V3J clonotypes were defined by identical inferred V gene, J gene, and CDR3 amino acid sequence. The percentage overlap between two repertoires was calculated by dividing the number of shared unique clonotypes by the size of the smaller repertoire. Richness of each repertoire was evaluated using RTK rarefaction, the Chao1 estimator, and Recon v2.1 estimates of unobserved clonotypes. Generation probabilities were computed with OLGA for all TCRbeta clonotypes obtained by the gDNA method from a few donors. The table comes from immuneACCESS by way of TCRdb, which keeps in-frame sequences with V and J called. Part of the clones is missing from these tables; in studies checked, under half for an unresolved V gene and the rest for unknown reasons. Clonal size and the V and J genes are those of that table, whereas D and trimming came from the DNA. For this sample the table gives about 1.9 million clones, of which approximately 92% were detected only once. Of the sample, about 1.7% is held by the ten largest clones.

For the CD8 naive samples, CD45RO-negative cells were positively selected for CCR7, yielding a CD45RA+CCR7+ population from which TemRA cells were excluded. The donors were healthy, HIV-negative adults with no recently reported acute infections or vaccinations. Every donor was a Caucasian adult residing in Nashville, Tennessee, USA. After blood collection by leukapheresis, PBMCs were isolated using Ficoll-Histopaque density gradient centrifugation and then cryopreserved in the vapor phase of liquid nitrogen. Analytical flow cytometry was used to check the purity and quantity of every magnetically sorted T cell population. Genomic DNA was isolated from every sorted fraction and measured by UV absorbance on a Nanodrop 2000c. Turning to this clone: It lacks a known antigen. No base quality values were provided; no much bigger clone lies one nucleotide off.

The V and J segments used are TRBV7-9 and TRBJ1-3; 8 junctional bases match TRBD1. This clonotype was obtained from a man in his late teens or twenties in good health. Some clones in this sample may be carry-over from other donors' samples. Sequenced material: naive CD8+ T cells from PBMCs. Read against the paper, the sample's cell subset or site label means: CD45RA+CCR7+. Read as DNA, the sequence is TGTGCCAGCAGCAAAACGGACAGGGACAAAAACTCTGGAAACACCATATATTTT. It translates as CASSKTDRDKNSGNTIYF.